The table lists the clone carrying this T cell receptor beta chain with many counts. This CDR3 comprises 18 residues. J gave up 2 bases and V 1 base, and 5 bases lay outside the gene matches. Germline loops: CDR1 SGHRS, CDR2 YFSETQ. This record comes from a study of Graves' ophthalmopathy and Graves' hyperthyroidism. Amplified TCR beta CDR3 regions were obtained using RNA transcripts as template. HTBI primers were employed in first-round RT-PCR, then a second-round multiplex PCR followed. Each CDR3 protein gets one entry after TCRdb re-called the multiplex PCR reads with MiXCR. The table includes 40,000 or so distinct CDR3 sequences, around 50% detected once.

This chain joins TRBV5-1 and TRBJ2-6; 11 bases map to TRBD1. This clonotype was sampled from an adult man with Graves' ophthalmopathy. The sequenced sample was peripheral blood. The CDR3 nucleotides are TGCGCCAGCAGCTTGTCCGGGACAGGGGGACCTGGGGCCAACGTCCTGACTTTC. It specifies CASSLSGTGGPGANVLTF.